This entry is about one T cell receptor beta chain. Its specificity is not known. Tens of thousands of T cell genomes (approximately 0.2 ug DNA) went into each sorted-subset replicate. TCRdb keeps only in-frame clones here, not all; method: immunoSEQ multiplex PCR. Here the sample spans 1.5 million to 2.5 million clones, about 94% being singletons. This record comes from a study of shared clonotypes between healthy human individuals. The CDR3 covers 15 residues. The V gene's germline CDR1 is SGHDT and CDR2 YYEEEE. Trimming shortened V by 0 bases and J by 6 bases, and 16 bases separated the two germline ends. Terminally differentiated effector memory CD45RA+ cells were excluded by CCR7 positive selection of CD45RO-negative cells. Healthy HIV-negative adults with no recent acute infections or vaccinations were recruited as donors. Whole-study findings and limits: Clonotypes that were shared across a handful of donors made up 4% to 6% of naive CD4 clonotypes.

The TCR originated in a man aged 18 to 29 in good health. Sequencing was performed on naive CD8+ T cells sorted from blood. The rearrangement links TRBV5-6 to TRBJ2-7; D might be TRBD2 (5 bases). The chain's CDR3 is CASSLGAGNFLEQYF. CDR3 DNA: TGTGCCAGCAGCTTGGGCGCGGGCAATTTCCTCGAGCAGTACTTC. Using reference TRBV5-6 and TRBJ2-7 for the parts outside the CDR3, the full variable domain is DAGVTQSPTHLIKTRGQQVTLRCSPKSGHDTVSWYQQALGQGPQFIFQYYEEEERQRGNFPDRFSGHQFPNYSSELNVNALLLGDSALYLCASSLGAGNFLEQYFGPGTRLTVT.